These T cell receptor beta chains were read from a single sample in a study of T cell repertoires in cytomegalovirus infection. TCRdb used MiXCR to reprocess the reads, holding one entry per CDR3 protein. The sample lists 400,000 or so distinct CDR3 sequences, approximately 32% occurring once. What was sequenced was PBMCs. These receptor sequences come from a human donor in good health (CMV status not recorded). Some clones in this sample may be carry-over from other donors' samples. Each CDR3 is given with its conserved first and last residue. Each record gives: D gene, J gene, V gene, CDR3 length, CDR3 protein. The D gene is left open where the match is weak.

NA | TRBJ1-1 | TRBV11-3 | 13 | CASSTTGTTEAFF
NA | TRBJ2-1 | TRBV12-3/TRBV12-4 | 13 | CASSPGAGDEQFF
NA | TRBJ2-7 | TRBV7-2 | 14 | CASSRRVSAYEQYF
NA | TRBJ2-7 | TRBV29-1 | 11 | CSVLRGYEQYF
NA | TRBJ2-2 | TRBV7-8 | 15 | CASSLGWGIGGELFF
TRBD2 | TRBJ2-5 | TRBV7-2 | 16 | CASSLGLAGGEETQSF
NA | TRBJ1-1 | TRBV15 | 17 | CATSRVGAQDGGTEAFF
NA | TRBJ1-2 | TRBV10-3 | 12 | CAISGQVDVYTF
TRBD2 | TRBJ2-1 | TRBV15 | 17 | CATSRDYGGGRLVEQFF
TRBD1 | TRBJ1-5 | TRBV6-2/TRBV6-3 | 17 | CASSKDRGGGDNQPQHF
TRBD1 | TRBJ2-7 | TRBV30 | 15 | CAWSSGTGGSYEQYF
NA | TRBJ2-7 | TRBV7-9 | 15 | CASSLAGGSTYEKYF
NA | TRBJ2-2 | TRBV28 | 15 | CASSLGGRRTGELFF
NA | TRBJ1-2 | TRBV4-3 | 14 | CASSQDVGLYGYTF
NA | TRBJ2-1 | TRBV18 | 14 | CASSPELKNNEQFF
NA | TRBJ1-1 | TRBV7-2 | 15 | CASSLERGMNTEAFF
NA | TRBJ1-2 | TRBV20-1 | 13 | CSATEAANYGYTF
TRBD1 | TRBJ2-2 | TRBV6-1 | 19 | CASSAIDPGGFSGTGELFF